The rows below give T cell receptor beta chains drawn from one sample of a study of shared clonotypes between healthy human individuals. TCRdb keeps only in-frame clones here, not all; method: immunoSEQ multiplex PCR. The top ten hold roughly 1.5% of the sample, which has about 980,000 clones, about three quarters seen once. The sequenced sample was memory CD4+ T cells sorted from blood. These receptors were obtained from a man aged 18 to 29 in good health. Each CDR3 is given with its conserved first and last residue. D genes are given only for firm matches. Part of the rows lack a size; the others show once, few, many or a class for expanded clones.

>.|TRBJ1-1|TRBV5-1|.
CASSSSGTMNTEAFF
TGCGCCAGCAGCTCTTCTGGGACAATGAACACTGAAGCTTTCTTT
>TRBD1|TRBJ2-1|TRBV7-3|few
CASSFNRGDRNEQFF
TGTGCCAGCAGCTTTAACAGGGGGGATAGGAATGAGCAGTTCTTC
>.|TRBJ1-2|TRBV5-1|.
CASSLSGGEYGYTF
TGCGCCAGCAGCTTGTCCGGGGGCGAATATGGCTACACCTTC
>.|TRBJ2-7|TRBV6-5|.
CASSSYSTSYEQYF
TGTGCCAGCAGTTCTTACAGTACCTCCTACGAGCAGTACTTC
>.|TRBJ2-2|TRBV5-1|few
CASQQGTGTGELFF
TGCGCCAGCCAACAGGGCACGGGGACCGGGGAGCTGTTTTTT
>.|TRBJ1-2|TRBV5-6|.
CASSFGRGGNYGYTF
TGTGCCAGCAGCTTTGGCAGGGGCGGAAACTATGGCTACACCTTC
>.|TRBJ2-2|TRBV19|.
CASRRGRDIGELFF
TGTGCCAGTAGGAGGGGAAGGGACATCGGGGAGCTGTTTTTT
>.|TRBJ2-7|TRBV5-4|.
CATSGTFGEQYF
TGTGCCACCTCCGGGACATTCGGGGAGCAGTACTTC
>.|TRBJ2-5|TRBV5-1|.
CASKTVQETQYF
TGCGCCAGCAAGACAGTGCAAGAGACCCAGTACTTC
>TRBD1|TRBJ2-7|TRBV27|.
CASSPKPRTGLSEQYF
TGTGCCAGCAGTCCTAAGCCCCGGACAGGGCTATCCGAGCAGTACTTC
>TRBD1|TRBJ1-2|TRBV16|once
CASSQGQNYGYTF
TGTGCCAGCAGCCAGGGACAGAACTATGGCTACACCTTC
>TRBD2|TRBJ2-7|TRBV9|.
CASSISGLAGGEQYF
TGTGCCAGCAGCATATCGGGACTAGCGGGAGGTGAGCAGTACTTC
>.|TRBJ1-2|TRBV5-1|.
CASSLEGQQLGNYGYTF
TGCGCCAGCAGCTTGGAAGGACAGCAGTTAGGTAACTATGGCTACACCTTC
>TRBD2|TRBJ2-3|TRBV5-1|.
CASSVSGGSTDTQYF
TGCGCCAGCAGCGTGAGCGGGGGTAGCACAGATACGCAGTATTTT
>.|TRBJ1-1|TRBV2|.
CASKIGRSGRNTEAFF
TGTGCCAGCAAGATTGGGAGATCCGGTAGGAACACTGAAGCTTTCTTT
>TRBD1|TRBJ1-1|TRBV29-1|.
CSVYRGLNTEAFF
TGCAGCGTGTACAGGGGTTTAAACACTGAAGCTTTCTTT
>TRBD1|TRBJ2-7|TRBV5-1|.
CASSLAAGTGSYEQYF
TGCGCCAGCAGCTTGGCGGCCGGGACAGGGTCCTACGAGCAGTACTTC
>TRBD2|TRBJ2-7|TRBV19|.
CASSIRAGEYEQYF
TGTGCCAGTAGTATACGGGCGGGAGAATACGAGCAGTACTTC
>.|TRBJ1-1|TRBV5-1|.
CASSLAGGLNMNTEAFF
TGCGCCAGCAGCTTGGCGGGGGGCCTAAACATGAACACTGAAGCTTTCTTT
>TRBD1|TRBJ2-7|TRBV10-1|.
CASSDWTGTSYEQYF
TGCGCCAGCAGTGATTGGACAGGGACGTCCTACGAGCAGTACTTC
>TRBD1|TRBJ1-2|TRBV27|.
CASSTDRMRGYTF
TGTGCCAGCAGTACGGACAGGATGAGAGGCTACACCTTC
>TRBD1|TRBJ1-2|TRBV28|.
CAIDVRTGGYGYTF
TGTGCCATCGATGTTAGGACAGGGGGCTATGGCTACACCTTC
>.|TRBJ1-6|TRBV30|.
CAWRATGYNSPLHF
TGTGCCTGGAGGGCTACAGGTTATAATTCACCCCTCCACTTT
>.|TRBJ1-1|TRBV18|.
CASSPLGSMNTEAFF
TGTGCCAGCTCACCCCTGGGTTCCATGAACACTGAAGCTTTCTTT
>TRBD1|TRBJ2-7|TRBV7-9|.
CASGLSLRGPLTEQYF
TGTGCCAGCGGGCTCTCCCTGAGGGGGCCATTGACCGAGCAGTACTTC
>.|TRBJ1-2|TRBV30|.
CAWSVETYYGYTF
TGTGCCTGGAGTGTAGAGACTTACTATGGCTACACCTTC
>.|TRBJ2-7|TRBV4-3|.
CASSQRLGDGREQYF
TGCGCCAGCAGCCAACGGTTGGGAGATGGGCGCGAGCAGTACTTC
>.|TRBJ1-6|TRBV27|.
CASSSIYRGVNSPLHF
TGTGCCAGCAGTTCCATCTACCGGGGCGTTAATTCACCCCTCCACTTT
>TRBD1|TRBJ2-7|TRBV5-4|.
CASSLAGTVNEQYF
TGTGCCAGCAGCTTGGCCGGGACAGTTAACGAGCAGTACTTC